Included here is one T cell receptor (beta chain) sequence, with context. Its binding antigen is unknown. No base quality values were provided; no much bigger clone lies one nucleotide off. The donors were roughly 39 Caucasian individuals from Russia, aged roughly 6 to 100 years, who were systemically healthy. Each donor gave about 11 milliliters of peripheral blood, drawn into EDTA-treated Vacutainer tubes. Ficoll-Paque density-gradient centrifugation was used to isolate PBMCs, with at least 6 million obtained per sample. Total RNA, at least 6 micrograms per sample, was extracted from PBMCs with Trizol reagent. Naive CD45RAhigh/CD27high T cell percentages were measured by flow cytometry on a PBMC aliquot from every donor. This sample was included in a study of blood T cells in healthy people across ages (dated by TCRdb to between 2014 and 2017). Background on the whole study: Template switching captured roughly one uniquely barcoded TCR beta cDNA molecule per two T cells in model experiments. The study measured age-related changes in TCR beta repertoire diversity using deep sequencing normalized with unique cDNA molecular identifiers. The donors were divided into four age groups: young (average around 16 years), middle-aged (around 37), aged (about 56) and long-lived (roughly 82). Donors of different ages were randomly distributed across sequencing lanes to avoid experimental bias. The study analyzed two additional independent replicas of 1 million unique cDNA reads from the same blood draw for two donors, one aged 18 to 30 and one aged 80 or older.

Results the study describes overall, beyond this receptor: Compared with the aged group, the long-lived group had more naive CD4+ T cells, fewer expanded clones and increased TCR diversity, suggesting age selection. Observed TCR beta diversity per million T cells fell roughly linearly with age, and a significant reduction was already apparent by age around 36. Estimates of total diversity based on one million sequenced T cells were considered lower bounds and underestimates. Because profiling used bulk unsorted PBMCs, naive and antigen-experienced compartments could not be compared conclusively. Because the CMV infection status of the donors was unknown, age-related changes in expanded clonotypes may potentially have been confounded. There was a strong correlation between observed TCR beta diversity and the percentage of naive T cells measured by flow cytometry.

From the germline V gene (reference sequence), CDR1 is DFQATT and CDR2 is SNEGSKA. V and J are truncated by 4 bases and 3 bases respectively, leaving an intervening sequence of 13 bases. The cysteine opens and the phenylalanine closes a CDR3 of 15 amino acids. Only the CDR3 DNA stays, 45 bases, in frame from base 1. Preparation of the library involved 5' RACE. Sequencing used an Illumina HiSeq 2500. The second PCR ran for about 6 to 12 cycles and used a J-beta primer mix along with a sample-barcoded 5' primer. Each TCR beta cDNA molecule received a unique molecular identifier from a template-switch 5' adaptor carrying 12 random nucleotides. Each sample yielded at least 2.5 million CDR3-containing paired-end reads. First-strand cDNA synthesis was performed from all RNA using the Mint cDNA synthesis kit, with priming by a TRBC-specific oligonucleotide. Following uracil-DNA glycosylase treatment, all cDNA underwent a first 18-cycle PCR with the universal primers M1SS and BC2_uni_R. The paper's data handling went like this. Normalization of each sample was performed by random selection of 1 million high-quality reads, each carrying a distinct molecular identifier. Instead of being binned into consensus sequences, reads that shared molecular identifiers were thrown out. MiTCR, run with a Q25 quality threshold and the strictest error-elimination algorithm, handled CDR3 identification, clonotype clustering and error correction. A nonparametric unseen species model using Euler transformation provided a lower-bound estimate of total TCR beta diversity. In-frame beta chains were kept once TCRdb had trimmed the public reads at Q25 with fastp and called clones with MiXCR. Rows with a matching CDR3 protein are joined into one entry that keeps the most common DNA and genes. These V and J calls derive from TCRdb rather than the authors' analysis. This sample is represented by 700,000 or so distinct CDR3 sequences; approximately 22% of them were singletons. The ten most abundant clones make up roughly 22% of the sample.

This clonotype was sampled from a man between 65 and 79 years old in good health. Specimen: blood. Rearrangement joined TRBV20-1 to TRBJ2-6; the D gene is perhaps TRBD1, on 6 matching bases. CDR3 reads: CSAIGRGIGANVLTF. The nucleotide sequence reads TGCAGTGCTATCGGCAGGGGTATTGGGGCCAACGTCCTGACTTTC.